These T cell receptor beta chains were read from a single sample in a study of cytomegalovirus exposure and HLA in healthy donors. This table comes from immunoSEQ multiplex PCR, and its TCRdb copy is limited to in-frame clones, with some not included. The sample has approximately 100,000 clones. Sequenced input: PBMCs. The source of these receptors is a man aged 50 to 60 in good health and CMV-seronegative. The CDR3 runs from the conserved cysteine through the conserved F or W. The order of the fields is V gene, D gene, J gene, CDR3 protein, CDR3 DNA. D genes are given only for firm matches.

>TRBV19|NA|TRBJ1-4
CASETVLGLGGKLFF
TGTGCCAGTGAGACAGTTTTGGGCCTGGGGGGAAAACTGTTTTTT
>TRBV19|NA|TRBJ1-2
CASTPRGGALNYGYTF
TGTGCCAGTACCCCTCGGGGGGGGGCCCTCAACTATGGCTACACCTTC
>TRBV9|NA|TRBJ1-3
CASSVNGSPGNTIYF
TGTGCCAGCAGCGTTAACGGATCCCCGGGGAACACCATATATTTT
>TRBV6-5|TRBD1|TRBJ1-6
CASSVDRGSSPLHF
TGTGCCAGCAGCGTCGACAGGGGAAGTTCACCCCTCCACTTT
>TRBV10-3|TRBD1|TRBJ1-2
CALWNGQGNYGYTF
TGTGCCCTTTGGAACGGACAGGGGAACTATGGCTACACCTTC
>TRBV7-9|NA|TRBJ1-4
CASSLGDKGDEKLFF
TGTGCCAGCAGCTTAGGGGACAAGGGAGATGAAAAACTGTTTTTT
>TRBV5-5|NA|TRBJ1-6
CASSLTGNTNSPLHF
TGTGCCAGCAGCCTTACAGGGAATACCAATTCACCCCTCCACTTT
>TRBV6-1|NA|TRBJ1-3
CASSDRGMPGNTIYF
TGTGCCAGCAGTGACAGGGGAATGCCTGGAAACACCATATATTTT
>TRBV11-3|NA|TRBJ1-2
CASSPGQHGYTF
TGTGCCAGCAGCCCAGGACAGCATGGCTACACCTTC
>TRBV19|TRBD1|TRBJ1-2
CASSTHAGQVIYGYTF
TGTGCCAGTAGTACCCACGCGGGACAGGTGATATATGGCTACACCTTC
>TRBV19|TRBD2|TRBJ2-2
CASSIGLAGGTGELFF
TGTGCCAGTAGTATAGGCCTAGCGGGAGGAACCGGGGAGCTGTTTTTT
>TRBV4-2|NA|TRBJ1-2
CASSPTVGTPYGYTF
TGTGCCAGCAGCCCCACGGTGGGGACACCCTATGGCTACACCTTC
>TRBV11-3|NA|TRBJ1-4
CASSDRFNEKLFF
TGTGCCAGCAGCGACAGGTTTAATGAAAAACTGTTTTTT
>TRBV27|TRBD1|TRBJ2-7
CASSQGQGRGEQYF
TGTGCCAGCAGTCAAGGACAGGGACGTGGCGAGCAGTACTTC
>TRBV11-2|NA|TRBJ1-3
CASSLMDSLGNTIYF
TGTGCCAGCAGCTTGATGGACAGCCTCGGAAACACCATATATTTT
>TRBV18|NA|TRBJ2-1
CASSPADEQFF
TGTGCCAGCTCACCGGCCGATGAGCAGTTCTTC
>TRBV7-9|TRBD1|TRBJ1-2
CASSSTGQGSGYTF
TGTGCCAGCAGCTCCACGGGACAGGGGAGTGGCTACACCTTC